The 17 T cell receptor beta chains below all came from one sample that was sequenced in a study of blood T cell repertoires in COVID-19. The table came from immunoSEQ multiplex PCR; TCRdb's copy has only in-frame clones and leaves some out. Altogether 150,000 to 180,000 clones are present, about 79% being singletons, with the ten largest covering nearly 10%. The sample was peripheral blood. These receptor sequences come from a woman between 45 and 60 years old with acute or convalescent COVID-19.

The chain joins TRBV20-1 to TRBJ1-2; the match to TRBD1 covers 7 bases. This CDR3 comprises 14 residues. Losses at the gene ends were 3 bases for V and 4 bases for J; bases not matched to a gene: 8. Germline CDR1 DFQATT, CDR2 SNEGSKA (reference sequence). DNA for the CDR3: TGCAGTGCTAGTGTTTCAGGGGGGAGCTATGGCTACACCTTC. It is translated as CSASVSGGSYGYTF.

The rearrangement links TRBV10-3 to TRBJ2-7; TRBD1 might be the D (6 bases). CDR1 ENHRY and CDR2 SYGVKD come from the germline V gene. The length of the CDR3 is 16 residues. Between the trimmed V and J ends, which lost 6 bases and 6 bases, there was a span of 24 bases. For the CDR3, the DNA is TGTGCCATCAGCCCAGGGGTATCGGGGCGATCGGGCGAGCAGTACTTC. This gives the protein CAISPGVSGRSGEQYF.

V gene TRBV6-5 combines with J gene TRBJ1-1, with D uncertain. The CDR3 length is 11 residues. V lost 7 bases and J 0 bases, leaving 3 bases between the germline ends. CDR1 is MNHEY and CDR2 is SVGAGI in the germline V gene. The CDR3 region has the DNA TGTGCCAGCACGGTGAACACTGAAGCTTTCTTT. It encodes CASTVNTEAFF.

This chain connects TRBV28 to TRBJ2-7, with D unresolved. CDR1 and CDR2 from the germline V gene are MDHEN and SYDVKM. With 5 bases removed from V and 6 bases from J, the gap between germline ends came to 11 bases. The CDR3 totals 12 residues. The CDR3 sequence is CASSLGSGEQYF. The CDR3 coding sequence is TGTGCCAGCAGTCTTGGGTCAGGCGAGCAGTACTTC.

The V gene is TRBV27, the J gene TRBJ2-4; a weak D match, TRBD1 (7 bases). Germline assignment: CDR1 MNHEY and CDR2 SMNVEV (reference sequence). This CDR3 contains 16 residues. V was clipped by 5 bases and J by 0 bases, with 14 bases between them. CDR3 in amino acids: CASSPYRGLAKNIQYF. CDR3 DNA sequence: TGTGCCAGCAGTCCGTACAGGGGACTAGCCAAAAACATTCAGTACTTC.

V is TRBV2 and J is TRBJ2-7; D not resolved. The CDR3 is 15 amino acids. V lost 1 base to trimming and J lost 3 bases, with 13 bases between them. Germline lookup yields CDR1 SNHLY and CDR2 FYNNEI. The CDR3 protein is CASSEGVSLNYEQYF. The CDR3 DNA sequence: TGTGCCAGCAGTGAAGGTGTTAGCTTAAACTACGAGCAGTACTTC. Full variable domain (missing parts from reference TRBV2 and TRBJ2-7): EPEVTQTPSHQVTQMGQEVILRCVPISNHLYFYWYRQILGQKVEFLVSFYNNEISEKSEIFDDQFSVERPDGSNFTLKIRSTKLEDSAMYFCASSEGVSLNYEQYFGPGTRLTVT.

The chain uses TRBV20-1 and TRBJ1-2; no firm D call. V was clipped by 5 bases and J by 6 bases, with 10 bases between them. The CDR3 is made up of 11 amino acids. Germline assignment: CDR1 DFQATT and CDR2 SNEGSKA (reference sequence). CDR3 protein: CSASDGDGYTF. In DNA form, the CDR3 reads TGCAGTGCTTCCGACGGGGATGGCTACACCTTC.

CDR3 in amino acids: CASIENTEAFF. In DNA, the CDR3 is TGTGCCAGCATAGAGAACACTGAAGCTTTCTTT. This sequence joins TRBV6-5 and TRBJ1-1; D is uncertain. V lost 7 bases to trimming and J lost 1 base, with 4 bases between them. The CDR3 is made up of 11 amino acids. Looked up from germline, CDR1 is MNHEY and CDR2 is SVGAGI.

In its sample, this clone was seen once. The rearrangement links TRBV28 to TRBJ2-7; the D is unclear. CDR3 length: 13 residues. The ends were cut back, 1 base at V and 2 bases at J, with 6 bases in the middle. The V gene's germline CDR1 is MDHEN and CDR2 SYDVKM. For the CDR3, the DNA is TGTGCCAGCAGTTTATTACAGACCTACGAGCAGTACTTC. Amino acid sequence: CASSLLQTYEQYF.

The chain carries TRBV6-2 or TRBV6-3 and TRBJ1-5; D uncertain. The ends were cut back, 2 bases at V and 11 bases at J, with 16 bases in the middle. The CDR3 extends over 14 amino acids. The germline V gene has CDR1 MNHEY and CDR2 SVGEGT. In DNA, the CDR3 is TGTGCCAGCAGTTACCGTACCGAGATCACGACCCAGCATTTT. As protein: CASSYRTEITTQHF.

This chain connects TRBV5-4 to TRBJ2-7, with 8 bases aligning to TRBD2. Germline V gene lookup returns CDR1 SGHNT and CDR2 YYREEE (reference sequence). CDR3 length: 15 amino acids. V lost 4 bases and J lost 7; bases outside the gene matches: 13. For the CDR3, the DNA is TGTGCCAGCAGCCCCAAAGTGAGCGGGGGAAAGGAGCAGTACTTC. Its protein product is CASSPKVSGGKEQYF. The full variable domain, in which reference TRBV5-4 and TRBJ2-7 provide the parts outside the CDR3, is ETGVTQSPTHLIKTRGQQVTLRCSSQSGHNTVSWYQQALGQGPQFIFQYYREEENGRGNFPPRFSGLQFPNYSSELNVNALELDDSALYLCASSPKVSGGKEQYFGPGTRLTVT.

This clone was detected a few times. The rearrangement joins TRBV6-2 or TRBV6-3 to TRBJ2-1, with 8 bases lining up with TRBD2. The ends lost 2 bases at V and 8 bases at J; junction bases unmatched: 11. The CDR3 covers 16 residues. The germline V gene has CDR1 MNHEY and CDR2 SVGEGT. The CDR3, as DNA: TGTGCCAGCAGTTACCTGCGGGGGGCCCTTCGCGATGAGCAGTTCTTC. Its translation: CASSYLRGALRDEQFF.

This clone was seen once. The rearrangement joins TRBV5-1 to TRBJ1-3; D possibly corresponds to TRBD1 (6 bases). This CDR3 is built from 17 residues. V lost 6 bases, J lost 0 bases, and 19 bases lay in between. Germline values: CDR1 SGHRS, CDR2 YFSETQ. The DNA of the CDR3 is TGCGCCAGCACCGCGAACCCCACAGGGACCTCTGGAAACACCATATATTTT. Protein: CASTANPTGTSGNTIYF.

The chain recombines TRBV7-9 with TRBJ2-7; tentatively, D is TRBD2 (5 bases). Between the trimmed V and J ends, which lost 2 bases and 2 bases, there was a span of 10 bases. Germline V gene data show CDR1 as SEHNR and CDR2 as FQNEAQ (reference sequence). This CDR3 comprises 14 residues. The CDR3, as DNA: TGTGCCAGCAGCTTAAGAAGCGGAGCCTACGAGCAGTACTTC. It codes for CASSLRSGAYEQYF. Based on the CDR3 plus reference TRBV7-9 and TRBJ2-7, the full variable domain is DTGVSQNPRHKITKRGQNVTFRCDPISEHNRLYWYRQTLGQGPEFLTYFQNEAQLEKSRLLSDRFSAERPKGSFSTLEIQRTEQGDSAMYLCASSLRSGAYEQYFGPGTRLTVT.

The chain employs TRBV6-4 and TRBJ1-6, with a tentative D call TRBD1 (6 bases). The CDR3 extends over 17 amino acids. Germline V lookup: CDR1 MRHNA, CDR2 SNTAGT. Trimming left V 4 bases short and J 2 bases short, with 15 bases between. The CDR3 sequence: CASSGLGADTYNSPLHF. CDR3 nucleotides: TGTGCCAGCAGTGGCCTGGGGGCAGACACCTATAATTCACCCCTCCACTTT.

The chain combines TRBV19 with TRBJ1-5; 9 positions agree with TRBD1. The length of the CDR3 is 15 residues. CDR1 and CDR2 (germline): LNHDA, SQIVND (reference sequence). The V segment lost 6 bases and the J segment 4 bases; nucleotides outside the gene matches: 7. CDR3 DNA sequence: TGTGCCAGTAGAAACAGGGGGCGGTGGAATCAGCCCCAGCATTTT. Residues: CASRNRGRWNQPQHF.

This chain uses TRBV27 with TRBJ2-3; D is perhaps TRBD1 (6 bases). The CDR3 is made up of 17 amino acids. Trimming left V 5 bases short and J 3 bases short, with 21 bases between. Germline loops: CDR1 MNHEY, CDR2 SMNVEV (reference sequence). CDR3 sequence reads: CASSHLPTGLVTDTQYF. The CDR3 DNA is TGTGCCAGCAGTCACCTGCCCACAGGGTTGGTTACAGATACGCAGTATTTT.